Listed here is a single T cell receptor (beta chain). Its antigen is unknown. Clones were read by immunoSEQ multiplex PCR, and TCRdb kept only the in-frame ones, dropping some. The sample records some 190,000 clones, roughly 85% being singletons. The source of the sample is a study of Ad26.COV2.S vaccination and SARS-CoV-2 variants. Study-level points and caveats: Analyses of TCR breadth and depth may have underestimated total T cell responses.

CDR3 length: 16 residues. Germline V gives CDR1 LGHDT, CDR2 YNNKEL (reference sequence). V was cut by 0 bases and J by 1 base, with 9 bases left in between. This chain connects TRBV3-1 (or the pseudogene TRBV3-2) to TRBJ2-2; D ambiguous. The sample here was peripheral blood, taken after recovery from COVID-19. This sequence was found in a human donor who had recovered from COVID-19. CDR3 bases: TGTGCCAGCAGCCAAGAGCGGATATTGAACACCGGGGAGCTGTTTTTT. Amino acid sequence: CASSQERILNTGELFF.